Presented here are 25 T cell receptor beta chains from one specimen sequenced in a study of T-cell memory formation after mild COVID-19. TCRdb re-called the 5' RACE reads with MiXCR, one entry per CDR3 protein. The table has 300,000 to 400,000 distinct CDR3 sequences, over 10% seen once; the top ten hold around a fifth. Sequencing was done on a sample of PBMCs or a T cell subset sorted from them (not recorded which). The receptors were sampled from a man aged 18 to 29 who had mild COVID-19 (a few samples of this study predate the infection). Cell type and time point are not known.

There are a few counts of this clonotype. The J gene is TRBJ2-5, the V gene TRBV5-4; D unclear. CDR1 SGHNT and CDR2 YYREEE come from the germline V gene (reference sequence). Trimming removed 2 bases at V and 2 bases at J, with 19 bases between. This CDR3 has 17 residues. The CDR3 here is CASSLGLTRLWQETQYF. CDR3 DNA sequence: TGTGCCAGCAGCTTAGGCCTGACACGTCTCTGGCAAGAGACCCAGTACTTC.

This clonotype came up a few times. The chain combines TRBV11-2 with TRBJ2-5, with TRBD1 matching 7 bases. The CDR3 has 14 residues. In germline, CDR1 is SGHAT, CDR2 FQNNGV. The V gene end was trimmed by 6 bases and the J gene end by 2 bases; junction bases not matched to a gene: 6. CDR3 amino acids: CASRRTGEQETQYF. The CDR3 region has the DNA TGTGCCAGCAGACGTACAGGGGAGCAAGAGACCCAGTACTTC.

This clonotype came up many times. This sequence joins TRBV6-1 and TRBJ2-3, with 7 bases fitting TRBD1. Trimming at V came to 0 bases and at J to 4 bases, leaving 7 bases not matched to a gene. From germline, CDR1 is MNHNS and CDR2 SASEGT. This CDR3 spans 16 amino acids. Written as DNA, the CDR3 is TGTGCCAGCAGTGAAGCTCAGGGGGAAAAAGCAGATACGCAGTATTTT. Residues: CASSEAQGEKADTQYF.

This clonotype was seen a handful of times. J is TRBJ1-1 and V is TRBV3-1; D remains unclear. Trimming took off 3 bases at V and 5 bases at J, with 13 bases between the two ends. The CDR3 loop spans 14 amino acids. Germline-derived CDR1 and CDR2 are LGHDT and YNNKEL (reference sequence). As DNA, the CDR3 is TGTGCCAGCAGCCACCGGGCCTCGGGGACTGAAGCTTTCTTT. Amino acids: CASSHRASGTEAFF.

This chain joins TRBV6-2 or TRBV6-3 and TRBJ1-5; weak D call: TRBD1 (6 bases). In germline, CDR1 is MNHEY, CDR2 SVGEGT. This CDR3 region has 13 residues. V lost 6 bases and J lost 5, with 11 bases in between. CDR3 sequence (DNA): TGTGCCAGCAGCGGGACACTTGATCAGCCCCAGCATTTT. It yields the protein CASSGTLDQPQHF.

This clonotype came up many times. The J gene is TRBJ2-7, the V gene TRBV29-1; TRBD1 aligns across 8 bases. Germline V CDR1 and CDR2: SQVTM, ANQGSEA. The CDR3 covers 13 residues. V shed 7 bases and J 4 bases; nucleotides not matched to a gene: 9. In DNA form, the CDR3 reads TGCAGCGCGACCGGGACAGGTCGGTACGAGCAGTACTTC. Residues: CSATGTGRYEQYF.

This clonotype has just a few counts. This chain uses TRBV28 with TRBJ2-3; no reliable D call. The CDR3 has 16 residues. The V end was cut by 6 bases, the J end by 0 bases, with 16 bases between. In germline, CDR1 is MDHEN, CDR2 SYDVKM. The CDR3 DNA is TGTGCCAGCAGCCTTAGGCCTACCGCTAGCACAGATACGCAGTATTTT. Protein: CASSLRPTASTDTQYF.

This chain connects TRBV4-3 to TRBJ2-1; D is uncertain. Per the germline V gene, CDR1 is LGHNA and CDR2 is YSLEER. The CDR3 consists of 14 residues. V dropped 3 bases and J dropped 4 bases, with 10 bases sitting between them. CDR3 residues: CASSQRYGYNEQFF. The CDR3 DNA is TGCGCCAGCAGCCAGAGGTACGGGTACAATGAGCAGTTCTTC.

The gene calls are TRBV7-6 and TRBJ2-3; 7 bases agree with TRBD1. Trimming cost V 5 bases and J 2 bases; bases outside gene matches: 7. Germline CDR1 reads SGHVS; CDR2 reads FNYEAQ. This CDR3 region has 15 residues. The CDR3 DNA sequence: TGTGCCAGCAGCCGTCAGGGGGACCCCACAGATACGCAGTATTTT. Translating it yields CASSRQGDPTDTQYF.

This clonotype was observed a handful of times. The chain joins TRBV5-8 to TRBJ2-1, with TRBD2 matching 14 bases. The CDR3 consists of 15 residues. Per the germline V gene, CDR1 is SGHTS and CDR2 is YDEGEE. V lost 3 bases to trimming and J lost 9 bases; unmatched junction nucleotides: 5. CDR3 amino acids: CASSWGLAGASEQFF. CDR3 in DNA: TGTGCCAGCAGCTGGGGACTAGCGGGGGCAAGTGAGCAGTTCTTC.

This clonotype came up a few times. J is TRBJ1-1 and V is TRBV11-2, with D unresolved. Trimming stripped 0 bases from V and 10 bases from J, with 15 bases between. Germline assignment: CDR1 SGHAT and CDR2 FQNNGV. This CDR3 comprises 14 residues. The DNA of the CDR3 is TGTGCCAGCAGCTTAGACCCAAACTCTCGGGGAGCTTTCTTT. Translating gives CASSLDPNSRGAFF.

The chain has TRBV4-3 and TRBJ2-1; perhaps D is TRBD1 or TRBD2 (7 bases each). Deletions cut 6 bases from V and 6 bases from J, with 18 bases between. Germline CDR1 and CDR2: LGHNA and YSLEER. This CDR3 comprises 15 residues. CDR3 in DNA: TGCGCCAGCAGTCTGGCAGGGGGGGTAATCAATGAGCAGTTCTTC. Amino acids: CASSLAGGVINEQFF.

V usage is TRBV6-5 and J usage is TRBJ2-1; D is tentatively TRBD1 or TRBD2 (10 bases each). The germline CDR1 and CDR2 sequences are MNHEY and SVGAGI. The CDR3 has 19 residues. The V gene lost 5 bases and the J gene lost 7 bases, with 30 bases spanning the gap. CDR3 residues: CASSQTGTGVLAGENEQFF. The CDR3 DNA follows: TGTGCCAGCAGTCAGACCGGGACAGGGGTGCTAGCGGGGGAGAATGAGCAGTTCTTC.

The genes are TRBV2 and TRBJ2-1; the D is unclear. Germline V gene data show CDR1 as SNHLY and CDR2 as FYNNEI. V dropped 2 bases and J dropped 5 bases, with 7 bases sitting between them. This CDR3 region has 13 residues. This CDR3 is CASSEQANNEQFF. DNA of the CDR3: TGTGCCAGCAGTGAACAGGCCAACAATGAGCAGTTCTTC.

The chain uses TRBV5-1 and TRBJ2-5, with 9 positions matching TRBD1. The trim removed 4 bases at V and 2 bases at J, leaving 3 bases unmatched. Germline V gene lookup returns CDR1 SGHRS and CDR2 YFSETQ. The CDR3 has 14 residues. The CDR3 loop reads CASSTGQGQETQYF. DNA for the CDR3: TGCGCCAGCAGCACTGGACAGGGGCAAGAGACCCAGTACTTC.

The CDR3 spells CASSSPGQSYGYTF. The CDR3 coding sequence is TGTGCCAGCAGTTCCCCGGGACAGAGCTATGGCTACACCTTC. The V call is TRBV12-3 or TRBV12-4, the J call TRBJ1-2, with 7 bases matching TRBD1. The length of the CDR3 is 14 residues. With 4 bases clipped from V and 4 bases from J, the junction kept 6 bases outside the gene matches.

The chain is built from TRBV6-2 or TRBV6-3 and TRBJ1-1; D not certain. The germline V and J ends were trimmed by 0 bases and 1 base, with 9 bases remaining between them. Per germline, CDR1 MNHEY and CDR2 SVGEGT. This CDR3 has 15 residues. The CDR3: CASSYSRVSNTEAFF. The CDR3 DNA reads TGTGCCAGCAGTTACTCCCGGGTCTCGAACACTGAAGCTTTCTTT.

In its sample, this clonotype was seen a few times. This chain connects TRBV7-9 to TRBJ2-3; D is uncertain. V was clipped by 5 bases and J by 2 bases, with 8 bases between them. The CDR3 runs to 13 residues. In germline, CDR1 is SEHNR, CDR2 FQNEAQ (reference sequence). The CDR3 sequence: CASSAIATDTQYF. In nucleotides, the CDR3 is TGTGCCAGCAGCGCCATAGCCACAGATACGCAGTATTTT.

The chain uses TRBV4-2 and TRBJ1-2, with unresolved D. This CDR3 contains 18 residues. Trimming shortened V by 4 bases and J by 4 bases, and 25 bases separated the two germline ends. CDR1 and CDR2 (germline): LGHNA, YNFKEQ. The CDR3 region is CASSPNQPSMTSGYGYTF. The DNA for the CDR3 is TGTGCCAGCAGCCCGAACCAACCATCCATGACTTCGGGCTATGGCTACACCTTC.

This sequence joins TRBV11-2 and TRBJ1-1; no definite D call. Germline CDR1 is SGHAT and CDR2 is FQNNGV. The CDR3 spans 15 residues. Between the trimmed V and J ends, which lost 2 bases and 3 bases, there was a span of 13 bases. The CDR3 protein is CASSLRLGLDTEAFF. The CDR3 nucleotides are TGTGCCAGCAGCTTAAGACTCGGGTTGGACACTGAAGCTTTCTTT.

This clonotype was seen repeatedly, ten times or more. Here the CDR3 reads CASRRQLNTEAFF. CDR3 in DNA: TGTGCCAGCAGACGACAGTTAAACACTGAAGCTTTCTTT. The chain links TRBV6-5 to TRBJ1-1; a possible D gene is TRBD1 (5 bases). Trimming cost V 6 bases and J 2 bases, with 10 bases left between them. CDR1 is MNHEY, CDR2 SVGAGI, per germline. This CDR3 comprises 13 residues.

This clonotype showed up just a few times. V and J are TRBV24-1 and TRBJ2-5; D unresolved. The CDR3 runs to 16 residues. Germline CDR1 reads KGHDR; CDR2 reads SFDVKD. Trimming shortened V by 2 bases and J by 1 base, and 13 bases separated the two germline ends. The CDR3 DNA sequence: TGTGCCACCAGTGATTCGCGTACCGGCGGCCAAGAGACCCAGTACTTC. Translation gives CATSDSRTGGQETQYF.

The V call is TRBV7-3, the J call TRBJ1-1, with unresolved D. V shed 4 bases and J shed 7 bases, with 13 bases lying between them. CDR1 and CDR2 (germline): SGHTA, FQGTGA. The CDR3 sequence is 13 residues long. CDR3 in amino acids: CASSSGWRGEAFF. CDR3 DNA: TGTGCCAGCAGCTCGGGTTGGCGGGGTGAAGCTTTCTTT.

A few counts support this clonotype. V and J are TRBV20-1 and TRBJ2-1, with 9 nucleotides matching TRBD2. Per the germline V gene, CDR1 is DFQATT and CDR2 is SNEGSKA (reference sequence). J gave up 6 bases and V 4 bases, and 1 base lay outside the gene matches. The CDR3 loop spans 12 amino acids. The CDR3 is CSAMRGGNEQFF. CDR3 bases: TGCAGTGCTATGCGGGGGGGCAATGAGCAGTTCTTC.

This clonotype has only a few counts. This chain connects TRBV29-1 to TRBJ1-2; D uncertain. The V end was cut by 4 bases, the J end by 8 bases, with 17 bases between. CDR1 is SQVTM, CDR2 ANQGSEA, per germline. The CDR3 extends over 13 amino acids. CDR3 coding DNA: TGCAGCGTTGGGGCCGGCACGGGGTCGGGCTACACCTTC. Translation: CSVGAGTGSGYTF.